The TCR beta chain under discussion was sequenced for a study of identical twins. Trimming shortened V by 8 bases and J by 3 bases, and 11 bases separated the two germline ends. Per germline, CDR1 ENHRY and CDR2 SYGVKD. The CDR3 consists of 12 residues. The study, taken as a whole, reports: The more abundant beta clonotypes in cord blood had fewer insertions, and memory repertoires did not show this. Modeled out-of-frame TCR alpha sharing in monozygotic twins fell below observed levels. Invariant T cells like MAIT and iNKT could partly confound the zero-insertion analyses.

This clonotype was counted between two and nine times. Its antigen is as yet unknown. Using its own MiXCR run on the 5' RACE reads, TCRdb lists one record per CDR3 protein. Here the sample spans 510,000 or so distinct CDR3 sequences, roughly 15% being singletons. These data are also associated with another study on yellow fever vaccine responses in identical twins.

Source material: CD4+ T cells sorted from blood. The sequence came from a woman between 18 and 30 years old in good health. The chain has TRBV10-3 and TRBJ2-7; possibly TRBD2 for D (5 bases). The CDR3 reads CAIAASSYEQYF. CDR3 DNA sequence: TGTGCCATCGCAGCTAGCAGCTACGAGCAGTACTTC.